This is a list of T cell receptor beta chains from one sample in a study of T cell responses to AZD1222 COVID-19 vaccine. TCRdb's copy holds only in-frame clones and misses some; the assay was immunoSEQ multiplex PCR. In the table there are tens of thousands of clones, about 82% of which are singletons. The sample in question was peripheral blood, obtained on day 0 of AZD1222 vaccination. These TCRs come from an adult in good health. Each CDR3 is given with its conserved first and last residue. The order of the fields is D gene, V gene, clone size, J gene, CDR3 protein, CDR3 DNA. The D gene is left open where the match is weak. A clone size is listed for some rows: how often the clone was seen (once, few, many), or a class if it is expanded.

TRBD2	TRBV3-1/TRBV3-2	.	TRBJ2-3	CASSLQTSGSTDTQYF	TGTGCCAGCAGCCTTCAGACTAGCGGGAGCACAGATACGCAGTATTTT
.	TRBV23-1	few	TRBJ2-7	CASRCGEQYF	TGCGCCAGCAGATGCGGGGAGCAGTACTTC
.	TRBV19	once	TRBJ2-1	CASSIDHPYNEQFF	TGTGCCAGTAGTATAGATCACCCCTACAATGAGCAGTTCTTC
TRBD1	TRBV11-2	.	TRBJ1-1	CASSYRGTGGLVNTEAFF	TGTGCCAGCAGCTACCGCGGGACAGGGGGCCTCGTGAACACTGAAGCTTTCTTT
.	TRBV3-1/TRBV3-2	once	TRBJ1-3	CASSLGTFGNTIYF	TGTGCCAGCAGCCTCGGGACTTTTGGAAACACCATATATTTT
.	TRBV4-3	.	TRBJ2-2	CASSQGGGKNTGELFF	TGCGCCAGCAGCCAAGGTGGGGGGAAGAACACCGGGGAGCTGTTTTTT
TRBD2	TRBV24-1	.	TRBJ2-1	CATSDGSGRARGEQFF	TGTGCCACCAGTGATGGTAGCGGGAGGGCCCGTGGTGAGCAGTTCTTC
TRBD1	TRBV7-2	.	TRBJ1-6	CASSQQGQPLHF	TGTGCCAGCAGCCAACAGGGACAGCCCCTCCACTTT
.	TRBV7-2	.	TRBJ2-7	CASSLGRSQWEQYF	TGTGCCAGCAGCTTGGGACGGAGTCAGTGGGAGCAGTACTTC
.	TRBV7-9	few	TRBJ1-1	CASSLVVGNTEAFF	TGTGCCAGCAGCTTAGTTGTAGGGAACACTGAAGCTTTCTTT
.	TRBV7-2	.	TRBJ1-2	CASSLDGGAGGYTF	TGTGCCAGCAGCTTAGATGGGGGGGCGGGCGGCTACACCTTC
.	TRBV16	.	TRBJ1-2	CASSQSGGPWDGYTF	TGTGCCAGCAGCCAATCGGGAGGGCCATGGGATGGCTACACCTTC
.	TRBV27	many	TRBJ1-5	CASSPDPRVHQPQHF	TGTGCCAGCAGTCCCGACCCCCGAGTCCATCAGCCCCAGCATTTT
.	TRBV3-1/TRBV3-2	.	TRBJ1-1	CASRGEGVAEAFF	TGTGCCAGCCGTGGGGAAGGGGTCGCTGAAGCTTTCTTT
.	TRBV19	.	TRBJ1-5	CASSTGIQPQHF	TGTGCCAGTAGTACAGGGATTCAGCCCCAGCATTTT
.	TRBV6-6	.	TRBJ1-2	CASEGRGAVNYGYTF	TGTGCCAGCGAGGGAAGGGGGGCTGTAAACTATGGCTACACCTTC
.	TRBV7-2	few	TRBJ2-7	CASSPTSVSIEQYF	TGTGCCAGCAGCCCGACTTCAGTAAGCATTGAGCAGTACTTC
.	TRBV11-2	.	TRBJ2-7	CASSLEADSSYEQYF	TGTGCCAGCAGCTTAGAGGCGGACAGCTCCTACGAGCAGTACTTC
TRBD2	TRBV19	.	TRBJ2-1	CATASGRLAGGLPYNEQFF	TGTGCCACCGCCTCAGGGAGACTAGCGGGAGGGCTACCTTACAATGAGCAGTTCTTC
TRBD2	TRBV5-1	.	TRBJ2-7	CASSFRLAGGYEQYF	TGCGCCAGCAGCTTTCGGCTAGCGGGAGGCTACGAGCAGTACTTC
.	TRBV7-3	.	TRBJ2-2	CASSSQGFASNTGELFF	TGTGCCAGCAGCTCGCAGGGTTTCGCCTCGAACACCGGGGAGCTGTTTTTT
.	TRBV27	.	TRBJ1-3	CASSPLHDTGNTIYF	TGTGCCAGCAGTCCGCTACACGACACTGGAAACACCATATATTTT
TRBD2	TRBV7-9	.	TRBJ2-7	CASSPRKVAGGPAAYEQYF	TGTGCCAGCAGCCCCCGAAAGGTAGCGGGAGGGCCGGCGGCCTACGAGCAGTACTTC